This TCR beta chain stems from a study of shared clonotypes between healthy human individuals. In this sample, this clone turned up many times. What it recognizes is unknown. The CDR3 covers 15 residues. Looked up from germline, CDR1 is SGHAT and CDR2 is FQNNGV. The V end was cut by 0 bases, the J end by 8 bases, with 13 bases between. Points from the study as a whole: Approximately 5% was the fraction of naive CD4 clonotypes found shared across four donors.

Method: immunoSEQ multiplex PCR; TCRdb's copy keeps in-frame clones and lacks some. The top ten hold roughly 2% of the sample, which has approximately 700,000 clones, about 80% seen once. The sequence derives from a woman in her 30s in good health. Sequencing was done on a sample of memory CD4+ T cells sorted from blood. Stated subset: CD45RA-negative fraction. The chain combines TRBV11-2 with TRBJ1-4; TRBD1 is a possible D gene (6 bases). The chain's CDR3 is CASSLEFRGWEKLFF. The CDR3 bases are TGTGCCAGCAGCTTAGAGTTCAGGGGTTGGGAAAAACTGTTTTTT.